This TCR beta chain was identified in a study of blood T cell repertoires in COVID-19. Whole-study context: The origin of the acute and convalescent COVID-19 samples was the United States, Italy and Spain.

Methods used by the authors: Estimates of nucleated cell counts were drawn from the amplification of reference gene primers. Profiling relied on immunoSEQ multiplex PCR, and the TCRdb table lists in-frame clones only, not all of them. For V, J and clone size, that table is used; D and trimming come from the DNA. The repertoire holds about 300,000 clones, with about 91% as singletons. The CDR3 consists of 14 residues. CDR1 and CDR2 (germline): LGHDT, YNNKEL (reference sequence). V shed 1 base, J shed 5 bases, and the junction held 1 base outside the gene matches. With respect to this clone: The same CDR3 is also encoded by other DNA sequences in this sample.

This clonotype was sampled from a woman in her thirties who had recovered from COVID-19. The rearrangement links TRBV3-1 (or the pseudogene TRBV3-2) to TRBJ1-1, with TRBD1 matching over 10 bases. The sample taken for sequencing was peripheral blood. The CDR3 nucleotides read TGTGCCAGCAGCCAAGGACAGGGGGCGACTGAAGCTTTCTTT. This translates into CASSQGQGATEAFF.